The rows below give T cell receptor beta chains drawn from one sample of a study of blood T cells in healthy people across ages. TCRdb passed the 5' RACE reads through MiXCR, listing each CDR3 protein once. The sample includes around 1,700,000 distinct CDR3 sequences, under 30% seen only once; the top ten take more than 6%. Specimen: blood. The source of these receptors is a woman aged 25-40 years in good health. Both conserved end residues are part of each CDR3. A D gene is named only where the DNA matches it firmly. Only part of the rows carry a size: once, few, many, or a class if the clone is expanded.

D gene,clone size,J gene,V gene,CDR3 length,CDR3 DNA,CDR3 protein
.,.,TRBJ2-7,TRBV23-1,16,TGCGCCAGCAGTCAAACCCCAAGGGACGGAGGCTACGAGCAGTACTTC,CASSQTPRDGGYEQYF
.,few,TRBJ2-7,TRBV2,14,TGTGCCAGCAGTGTGAGAGCGGTCTCCTGCGAGCAGTACTTC,CASSVRAVSCEQYF
.,few,TRBJ2-1,TRBV29-1,14,TGCAGCGTCAGCCGGGACCGAAGTAACAATGAGCAGTTCTTC,CSVSRDRSNNEQFF
.,.,TRBJ2-2,TRBV12-3/TRBV12-4,14,TGCGCCAGCAGCCTCCGTCGGGGCACCGGGGAGCTGTTTTTT,CASSLRRGTGELFF
.,.,TRBJ1-1,TRBV3-1,14,TGTGCCAGCAGCCAAGTAGGCAGTAACACTGAAGCTTTCTTT,CASSQVGSNTEAFF
.,many,TRBJ2-5,TRBV20-1,17,TGCAGTGCTAGTCCCAATTGGGGGGACCTCCGGGGAGAGACCCAGTACTTC,CSASPNWGDLRGETQYF
.,.,TRBJ2-7,TRBV10-3,13,TGTGCCATCAGCCCGGGGCGGGCCTACGAGCAGTACTTC,CAISPGRAYEQYF
.,.,TRBJ2-1,TRBV19,13,TGTGCCAGTAGACCGGGAGCGGACAATAAGCAGTTCTTC,CASRPGADNKQFF
TRBD1,.,TRBJ1-5,TRBV7-2,15,TGTGCCAGCAGACCGGACAGGGGAGCCAATCAGCCCCAGCATTTT,CASRPDRGANQPQHF
.,many,TRBJ2-1,TRBV5-1,14,TGCGCCAGCAGGCACCCCGACCCAGGGGCGGAGCAGTTCTTC,CASRHPDPGAEQFF
.,many,TRBJ1-2,TRBV29-1,14,TGCAGCGTCGTTGACACCGGGACTAACTATGGCTACACCTTC,CSVVDTGTNYGYTF
.,.,TRBJ1-1,TRBV3-1,15,TGTGCCAGCAGCCAAGGATCGAGGATGAACACTGAAGCTTTCTTT,CASSQGSRMNTEAFF
.,few,TRBJ2-4,TRBV2,15,TGTGCCAGCAGGGCGGGACAGATAGCCAAAAACATTCAGTACTTC,CASRAGQIAKNIQYF
TRBD1,few,TRBJ1-6,TRBV7-2,14,TGTGCCAGCAGCATGGGACAGATTAATTCACCCCTCCACTTT,CASSMGQINSPLHF
.,many,TRBJ1-2,TRBV14,16,TGTGCCAGCAGCCAAGAAGGATCGCTAAGATTATATGGCTACACCTTC,CASSQEGSLRLYGYTF
.,.,TRBJ1-1,TRBV2,15,TGTGCCAGCAGTTCCAGGAGCGGGACTGGCACTGAAGCTTTCTTT,CASSSRSGTGTEAFF
.,.,TRBJ1-2,TRBV7-9,13,TGTGCCAGCAGCCTACTAGTAGGCGCCTTCTACACCTTC,CASSLLVGAFYTF
.,many,TRBJ1-2,TRBV6-6,13,TGTGCCAGCAGCCGGGACCGCCCAAGTGGCTACACCTTC,CASSRDRPSGYTF
TRBD1,.,TRBJ2-3,TRBV12-3/TRBV12-4,11,TGTGCCAGCAGCTTGACAGGGCCCCAGTATTTT,CASSLTGPQYF
TRBD2,.,TRBJ2-7,TRBV3-1,11,TGTGCCAGCAGACGGGAGGGGCAGCAGTACTTC,CASRREGQQYF
.,many,TRBJ2-7,TRBV18,13,TGTGCCAGCTCACCAGGGGGCTTCGACGAGCAGTACTTC,CASSPGGFDEQYF
.,.,TRBJ2-1,TRBV5-1,14,TGCGCCAGCAGCTGGATAGTGGAGACGGATGAGCAGTTCTTC,CASSWIVETDEQFF
.,many,TRBJ2-3,TRBV20-1,14,TGCAGTGCTAGAGATTCTGGGGGTTCAGATACGCAGTATTTT,CSARDSGGSDTQYF
.,many,TRBJ2-5,TRBV27,15,TGTGCCAGCAGTTTATCCGGGTTCGCCCAAGAGACCCAGTACTTC,CASSLSGFAQETQYF
TRBD2,few,TRBJ2-3,TRBV6-1,16,TGTGCCAGCAGTGCCCCCCGGGCTAGCGGGATAATACAGTTGTATTTT,CASSAPRASGIIQLYF
TRBD2,few,TRBJ2-5,TRBV20-1,13,TGCAGTGCGAACGGACTAGCGGAAGAGACCCAGTACTTC,CSANGLAEETQYF
TRBD1,few,TRBJ2-6,TRBV12-3/TRBV12-4,17,TGTGCCAGCACAACCGGACAGGGGATCTCTGGGGCCAACGTCCTGACTTTC,CASTTGQGISGANVLTF
TRBD1,.,TRBJ1-2,TRBV25-1,15,TGTGCCAGCAGTGGGCTTGACAGGGGGAACTATGGCTACACCTTC,CASSGLDRGNYGYTF